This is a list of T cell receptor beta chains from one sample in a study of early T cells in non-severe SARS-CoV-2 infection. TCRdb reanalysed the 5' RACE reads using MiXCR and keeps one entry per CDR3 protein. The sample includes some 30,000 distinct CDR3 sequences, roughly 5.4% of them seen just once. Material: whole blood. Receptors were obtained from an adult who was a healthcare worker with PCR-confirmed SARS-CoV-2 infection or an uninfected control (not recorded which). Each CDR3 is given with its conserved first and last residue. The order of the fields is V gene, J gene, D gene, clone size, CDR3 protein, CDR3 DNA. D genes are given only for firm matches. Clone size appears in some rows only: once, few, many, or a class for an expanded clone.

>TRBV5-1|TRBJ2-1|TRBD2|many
CARHASGDYNEQFF
TGCGCCAGACATGCTAGCGGGGATTACAATGAGCAGTTCTTC
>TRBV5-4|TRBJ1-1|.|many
CASSLGSTEAFF
TGTGCCAGCAGCTTGGGCAGCACTGAAGCTTTCTTT
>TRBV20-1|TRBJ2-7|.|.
CSARSGDRDHEQYF
TGCAGTGCTAGATCGGGAGACAGGGACCACGAGCAGTACTTC
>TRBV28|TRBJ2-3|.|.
CASSFLVTDTQYF
TGTGCCAGCAGTTTTTTGGTCACAGATACGCAGTATTTT
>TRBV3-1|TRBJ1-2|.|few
CASSQGAAATYGYTF
TGTGCCAGCAGCCAAGGGGCCGCGGCTACCTATGGCTACACCTTC
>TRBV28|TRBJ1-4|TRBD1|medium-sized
CASSGQGDNEKLFF
TGTGCCAGCAGCGGACAGGGAGACAATGAAAAACTGTTTTTT
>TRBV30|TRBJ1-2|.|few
CAWNDGTNYGYTF
TGTGCCTGGAATGATGGAACTAACTATGGCTACACCTTC
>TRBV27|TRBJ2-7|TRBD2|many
CAAGRVEQYF
TGTGCTGCCGGGAGGGTCGAGCAGTACTTC
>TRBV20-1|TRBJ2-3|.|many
CSARDRKVPSTDTQYF
TGCAGTGCTAGAGATCGAAAAGTTCCTAGCACAGATACGCAGTATTTT
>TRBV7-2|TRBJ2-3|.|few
CASSFEGPDTQYF
TGTGCCAGCAGCTTTGAGGGCCCAGATACGCAGTATTTT
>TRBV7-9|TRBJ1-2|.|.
CASSLRQATSYGYTF
TGTGCCAGCAGCTTGAGACAGGCCACATCCTATGGCTACACCTTC
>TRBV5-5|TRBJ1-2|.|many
CASSLWRKGNGYTF
TGTGCCAGCAGCTTGTGGCGAAAAGGAAATGGCTACACCTTC
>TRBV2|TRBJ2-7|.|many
CASRIGYEQYF
TGTGCCAGCAGGATCGGCTACGAGCAGTACTTC
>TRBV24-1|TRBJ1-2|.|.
CATSEAGTNGYTF
TGTGCCACCAGTGAGGCAGGGACTAATGGCTACACCTTC
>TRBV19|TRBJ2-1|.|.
CASTRDSSNEQFF
TGTGCCAGTACTAGGGACTCTTCCAATGAGCAGTTCTTC
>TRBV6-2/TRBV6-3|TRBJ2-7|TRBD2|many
CASSSLLAGGPREQYF
TGTGCCAGCAGTTCCCTACTAGCGGGAGGGCCTCGGGAGCAGTACTTC
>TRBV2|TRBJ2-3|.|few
CASSGTGARTDTQYF
TGTGCCAGCAGTGGGACGGGAGCCCGCACAGATACGCAGTATTTT
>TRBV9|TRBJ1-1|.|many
CASSSREGVVGTEAFF
TGTGCCAGCAGCTCCAGGGAGGGGGTAGTAGGGACTGAAGCTTTCTTT